The rows below give T cell receptor beta chains drawn from one sample of a study of blood T cells in healthy people across ages. TCRdb processed the 5' RACE reads anew with MiXCR; each CDR3 protein has one entry. Altogether around 620,000 distinct CDR3 sequences are present, 27% being singletons, with the ten largest covering around a sixth. Material: blood. These TCRs come from a woman between 65 and 79 years old in good health. Each CDR3 is given with its conserved first and last residue. The order of the fields is clone size, J gene, D gene, V gene, CDR3 DNA, CDR3 protein. A D gene is named only where the DNA matches it firmly. Expanded clones get a size class; other rows say once, few or many, or leave the size out.

abundance: few; j_gene: TRBJ2-7; d_gene: TRBD2; v_gene: TRBV18; CDR3nt: TGTGCCAGCTCACCTCTAGCGGGGTCCTCCTACGAGCAGTGCTTC; CDR3aa: CASSPLAGSSYEQCF
abundance: NA; j_gene: TRBJ1-1; d_gene: NA; v_gene: TRBV10-3; CDR3nt: TGTGCCATCAGTGAGTCGAAGGGGGTGAACACTGAAGCTTTCTTT; CDR3aa: CAISESKGVNTEAFF
abundance: NA; j_gene: TRBJ2-3; d_gene: TRBD1; v_gene: TRBV5-5; CDR3nt: TGTGCCAGCAGCTTGGGGCCAGGGGGTACAGATACGCAGTATTTT; CDR3aa: CASSLGPGGTDTQYF
abundance: NA; j_gene: TRBJ1-5; d_gene: NA; v_gene: TRBV6-2/TRBV6-3; CDR3nt: TGTGCCAGCGATCCCTTCGGGATTCAGCCCCAGCATTTT; CDR3aa: CASDPFGIQPQHF
abundance: NA; j_gene: TRBJ1-2; d_gene: TRBD1; v_gene: TRBV20-1; CDR3nt: TGCAGTGCTAGATCGGGACAGGGGGCGTGGGGCTACACCTTC; CDR3aa: CSARSGQGAWGYTF
abundance: NA; j_gene: TRBJ1-2; d_gene: NA; v_gene: TRBV7-2; CDR3nt: TGTGCCAGCAGCGGGGCCACTCGGAGGGGCTACACCTTC; CDR3aa: CASSGATRRGYTF
abundance: NA; j_gene: TRBJ2-5; d_gene: NA; v_gene: TRBV7-2; CDR3nt: TGTGCCAGCAGCTTCGGTCCTCGTGGGGAGACCCAGTACTTC; CDR3aa: CASSFGPRGETQYF
abundance: NA; j_gene: TRBJ1-1; d_gene: TRBD1; v_gene: TRBV2; CDR3nt: TGTGCCAGCAGGCTTACAGGGGAGAACACTGAAGCTTTCTTT; CDR3aa: CASRLTGENTEAFF
abundance: NA; j_gene: TRBJ1-5; d_gene: TRBD1; v_gene: TRBV7-9; CDR3nt: TGTGCCAGCAGCTTAGAAGGGACAGGGTTTCATCAGCCCCAGCATTTT; CDR3aa: CASSLEGTGFHQPQHF
abundance: few; j_gene: TRBJ2-7; d_gene: TRBD1; v_gene: TRBV12-3/TRBV12-4; CDR3nt: TGTGCCAGCTCAAACCAGGGGGCAGGCGAGCAGTACTTC; CDR3aa: CASSNQGAGEQYF
abundance: few; j_gene: TRBJ2-3; d_gene: TRBD2; v_gene: TRBV4-3; CDR3nt: TGCGCCAGCAGCCCATTTAGCGGGTACCTCACAGATACGCAGTATTTT; CDR3aa: CASSPFSGYLTDTQYF
abundance: NA; j_gene: TRBJ1-2; d_gene: TRBD1; v_gene: TRBV11-3; CDR3nt: TGTGCCAGCAGTCCCGGGACAGGATACTATGGCTACACCTTC; CDR3aa: CASSPGTGYYGYTF
abundance: NA; j_gene: TRBJ1-2; d_gene: NA; v_gene: TRBV5-1; CDR3nt: TGCGCCAGCATCTTGTGGTATAACTATGGCTACACCTTC; CDR3aa: CASILWYNYGYTF
abundance: NA; j_gene: TRBJ1-2; d_gene: NA; v_gene: TRBV18; CDR3nt: TGTGCCAGCTCACCACCCGACTCAAGGGGCTACACCTTC; CDR3aa: CASSPPDSRGYTF
abundance: few; j_gene: TRBJ2-7; d_gene: TRBD2; v_gene: TRBV7-2; CDR3nt: TGTGCCAGCAGCTCTCGTAGCGGGGGAAACTACGAGCAGTACTTC; CDR3aa: CASSSRSGGNYEQYF
abundance: NA; j_gene: TRBJ2-7; d_gene: NA; v_gene: TRBV7-8; CDR3nt: TGTGCCAGCAGCTTGTCGGGCACCGGCGCACGACAAAGAAGCTCCTACGAGCAGTACTTC; CDR3aa: CASSLSGTGARQRSSYEQYF
abundance: few; j_gene: TRBJ1-1; d_gene: NA; v_gene: TRBV4-3; CDR3nt: TGCGCCAGCAGCCAAGATTGGCAGGGAACTGAAGCTTTCTTT; CDR3aa: CASSQDWQGTEAFF
abundance: once; j_gene: TRBJ2-7; d_gene: NA; v_gene: TRBV9; CDR3nt: TGTGCCAGCAGCGTAGACATGGCCCCAGGCGAGCAGTACTTC; CDR3aa: CASSVDMAPGEQYF
abundance: few; j_gene: TRBJ2-7; d_gene: TRBD2; v_gene: TRBV20-1; CDR3nt: TGCAGTGCTAGAGATGTATCCGGGGGGGAATCCTACGAGCAGTACTTC; CDR3aa: CSARDVSGGESYEQYF
abundance: NA; j_gene: TRBJ2-1; d_gene: TRBD2; v_gene: TRBV6-6; CDR3nt: TGTGCCAGCAGGGGACTAGCGGGCAGTCGCTACAATGAGCAGTTCTTC; CDR3aa: CASRGLAGSRYNEQFF
abundance: NA; j_gene: TRBJ1-1; d_gene: NA; v_gene: TRBV7-2; CDR3nt: TGTGCCAGCAACCGCGGGGGTACGGCCACTGAAGCTTTCTTT; CDR3aa: CASNRGGTATEAFF
abundance: few; j_gene: TRBJ2-3; d_gene: NA; v_gene: TRBV7-2; CDR3nt: TGTGCCAGCAGCTTGTCCAGGGGGGGCACAGATACGCAGTATTTT; CDR3aa: CASSLSRGGTDTQYF
abundance: few; j_gene: TRBJ1-1; d_gene: TRBD1; v_gene: TRBV7-9; CDR3nt: TGTGCCAGCAGCCCGTTCCTCAGGGGGACTGAAGCTTTCTTT; CDR3aa: CASSPFLRGTEAFF
abundance: few; j_gene: TRBJ1-4; d_gene: NA; v_gene: TRBV7-6; CDR3nt: TGTGCCAGCAGCTTAGGTATCGGTGCTCAGGGAAAGAATGAAAAACTGTTTTTT; CDR3aa: CASSLGIGAQGKNEKLFF
abundance: few; j_gene: TRBJ1-2; d_gene: NA; v_gene: TRBV5-4; CDR3nt: TGTGCCAGCAGCCCGGACTCATGGTCGGGGTATGGCTACACCTTC; CDR3aa: CASSPDSWSGYGYTF
abundance: NA; j_gene: TRBJ2-1; d_gene: NA; v_gene: TRBV11-3; CDR3nt: TGTGCCAACAGAGCAGACGGACACTATTCCTACAATGAGCAGTTCTTC; CDR3aa: CANRADGHYSYNEQFF
abundance: NA; j_gene: TRBJ1-6; d_gene: NA; v_gene: TRBV20-1; CDR3nt: TGCAGTGGGGCAGGGTCTGCCTATAATTCACCCCTCCACTTT; CDR3aa: CSGAGSAYNSPLHF
abundance: many; j_gene: TRBJ2-5; d_gene: NA; v_gene: TRBV18; CDR3nt: TGTGCCAGCTCACCTCGGACAAACCTAAATGGGGAGACCCAGTACTTC; CDR3aa: CASSPRTNLNGETQYF
abundance: few; j_gene: TRBJ1-1; d_gene: NA; v_gene: TRBV7-2; CDR3nt: TGTGCCAGTATGACAGATTTGAACACTGAAGCTTTCTTT; CDR3aa: CASMTDLNTEAFF
abundance: few; j_gene: TRBJ2-1; d_gene: TRBD2; v_gene: TRBV7-3; CDR3nt: TGTGCCAGCAGCTTTAGCGGGGGGAACAATGAGCAGTTCTTC; CDR3aa: CASSFSGGNNEQFF
abundance: NA; j_gene: TRBJ2-7; d_gene: TRBD1; v_gene: TRBV18; CDR3nt: TGTGCCAGCTCACTCTACCCTGGGACAGGGGGCTACGAGCAGTACTTC; CDR3aa: CASSLYPGTGGYEQYF
abundance: many; j_gene: TRBJ2-7; d_gene: NA; v_gene: TRBV7-2; CDR3nt: TGTGCCAGCAGCTTAAGCTCCTACGAGCAGTACTTC; CDR3aa: CASSLSSYEQYF
abundance: NA; j_gene: TRBJ2-3; d_gene: TRBD2; v_gene: TRBV11-3; CDR3nt: TGTGCCAGCAGCTCTCGGACTAGCGCAGATACGCAGTATTTT; CDR3aa: CASSSRTSADTQYF
abundance: NA; j_gene: TRBJ2-7; d_gene: NA; v_gene: TRBV28; CDR3nt: TGTGCCAGCAGTCGCGGCAGGAAACACGAGCAGTACTTC; CDR3aa: CASSRGRKHEQYF